The 3 T cell receptor beta chains below were found in one sample sequenced in a study of T cell responses to AZD1222 COVID-19 vaccine. This table comes from immunoSEQ multiplex PCR, and its TCRdb copy is limited to in-frame clones, with some not included. The sample contains under 200,000 clones, almost 95% of which appear only once. The sample in question was peripheral blood, obtained on day 0 of AZD1222 vaccination. The receptors here all came from an adult in good health.

The genes are TRBV7-9 and TRBJ2-3; D could derive from TRBD1 or TRBD2 (5 bases each). In germline, CDR1 is SEHNR, CDR2 FQNEAQ (reference sequence). This CDR3 region has 14 residues. With 7 bases removed from V and 0 bases from J, the gap between germline ends came to 11 bases. DNA for the CDR3: TGTGCCAGCATCCCCGAGGGGAGCACAGATACGCAGTATTTT. This encodes CASIPEGSTDTQYF.

The gene calls are TRBV7-8 and TRBJ1-2; D not certain. V lost 4 bases, J lost 4 bases, and 10 bases lay in between. Germline-derived CDR1 and CDR2 are SGHVS and FQNEAQ. The CDR3 length is 13 residues. CDR3 amino acids: CASSSGSFYGYTF. The CDR3 bases are TGTGCCAGCAGCTCCGGGTCCTTCTATGGCTACACCTTC.

The genes are TRBV5-1 and TRBJ2-1; D is possibly TRBD1 or TRBD2 (6 bases each). Looked up from germline, CDR1 is SGHRS and CDR2 is YFSETQ. The CDR3 spans 21 residues. Deletions cut 4 bases from V and 8 bases from J, with 37 bases between. CDR3 loop: CASSSGYGGAQRKDNWDEQFF. CDR3 coding DNA: TGCGCCAGCAGCAGCGGTTACGGGGGCGCCCAGCGGAAGGACAATTGGGATGAGCAGTTCTTC.